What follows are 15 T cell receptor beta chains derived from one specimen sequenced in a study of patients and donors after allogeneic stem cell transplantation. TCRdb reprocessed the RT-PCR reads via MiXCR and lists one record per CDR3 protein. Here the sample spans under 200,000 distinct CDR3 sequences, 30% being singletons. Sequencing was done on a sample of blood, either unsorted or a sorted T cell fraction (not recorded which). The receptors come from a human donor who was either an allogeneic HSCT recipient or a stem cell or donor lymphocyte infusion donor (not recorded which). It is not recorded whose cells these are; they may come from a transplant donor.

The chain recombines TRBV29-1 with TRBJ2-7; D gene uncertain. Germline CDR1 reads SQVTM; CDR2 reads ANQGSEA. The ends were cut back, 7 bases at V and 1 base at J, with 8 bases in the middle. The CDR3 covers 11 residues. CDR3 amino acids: CSGTVSYEQYF. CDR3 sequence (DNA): TGCAGCGGGACGGTTTCCTACGAGCAGTACTTC.

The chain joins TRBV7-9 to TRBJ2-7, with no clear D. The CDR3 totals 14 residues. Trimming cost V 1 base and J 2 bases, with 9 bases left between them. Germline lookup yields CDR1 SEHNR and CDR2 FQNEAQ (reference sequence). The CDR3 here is CASSLDAKPYEQYF. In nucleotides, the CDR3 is TGTGCCAGCAGCTTAGACGCTAAGCCCTACGAGCAGTACTTC.

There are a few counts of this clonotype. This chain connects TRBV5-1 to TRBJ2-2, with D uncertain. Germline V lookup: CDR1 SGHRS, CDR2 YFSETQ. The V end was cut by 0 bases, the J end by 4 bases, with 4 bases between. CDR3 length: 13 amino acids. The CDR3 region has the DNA TGCGCCAGCAGCTTGGCCAGCACCGGGGAGCTGTTTTTT. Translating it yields CASSLASTGELFF.

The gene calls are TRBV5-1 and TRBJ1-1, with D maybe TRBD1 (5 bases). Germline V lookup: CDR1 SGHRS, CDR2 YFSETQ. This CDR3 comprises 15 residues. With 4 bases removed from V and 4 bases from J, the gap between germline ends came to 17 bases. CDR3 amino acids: CASSPPGQGGTEAFF. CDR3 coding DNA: TGCGCCAGCAGCCCTCCGGGTCAGGGAGGCACTGAAGCTTTCTTT. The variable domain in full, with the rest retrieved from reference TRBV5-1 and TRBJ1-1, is KAGVTQTPRYLIKTRGQQVTLSCSPISGHRSVSWYQQTPGQGLQFLFEYFSETQRNKGNFPGRFSGRQFSNSRSEMNVSTLELGDSALYLCASSPPGQGGTEAFFGQGTRLTVV.

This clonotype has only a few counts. The CDR3 nucleotides are TGTGCCAGCAGCCAGAAACCAGGGGTCTACGAGCAGTACTTC. Its protein is CASSQKPGVYEQYF. This chain connects TRBV4-2 to TRBJ2-7, with a weak D call TRBD1 (6 bases). This CDR3 contains 14 residues. Germline CDR1 and CDR2: LGHNA and YNFKEQ. V gave up 3 bases and J gave up 3 bases, with 12 bases separating them.

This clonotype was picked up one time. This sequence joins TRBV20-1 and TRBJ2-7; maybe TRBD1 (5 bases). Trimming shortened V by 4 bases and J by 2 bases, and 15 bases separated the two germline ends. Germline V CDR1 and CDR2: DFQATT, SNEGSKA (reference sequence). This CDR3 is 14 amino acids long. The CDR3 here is CSATTRTIPYEQYF. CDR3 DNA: TGCAGTGCTACAACCAGGACAATCCCCTACGAGCAGTACTTC.

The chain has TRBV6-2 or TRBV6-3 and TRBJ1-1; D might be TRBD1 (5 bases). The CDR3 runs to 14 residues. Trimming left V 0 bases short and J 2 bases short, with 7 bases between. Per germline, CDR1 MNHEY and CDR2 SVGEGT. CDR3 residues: CASSYSWGNTEAFF. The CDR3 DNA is TGTGCCAGCAGTTACTCTTGGGGCAACACTGAAGCTTTCTTT.

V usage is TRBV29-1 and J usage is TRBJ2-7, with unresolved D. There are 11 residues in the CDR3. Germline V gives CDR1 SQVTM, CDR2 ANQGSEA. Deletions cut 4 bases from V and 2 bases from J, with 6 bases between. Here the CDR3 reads CSVVSAYEQYF. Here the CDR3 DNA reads TGCAGCGTTGTCAGTGCCTACGAGCAGTACTTC.

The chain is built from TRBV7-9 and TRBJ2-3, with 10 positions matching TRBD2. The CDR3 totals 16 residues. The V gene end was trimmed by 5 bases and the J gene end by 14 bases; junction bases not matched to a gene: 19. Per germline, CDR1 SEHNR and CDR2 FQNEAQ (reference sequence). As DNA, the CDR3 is TGTGCCAGCAGCCTAGAGGGTAGCGGGAGGACCCAGCGCTTGTATTTT. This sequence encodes CASSLEGSGRTQRLYF.

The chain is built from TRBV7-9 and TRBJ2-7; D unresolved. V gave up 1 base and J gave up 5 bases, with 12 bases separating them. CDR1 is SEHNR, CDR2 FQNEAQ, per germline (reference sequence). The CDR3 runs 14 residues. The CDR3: CASSLGGFLHEQYF. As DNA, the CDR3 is TGTGCCAGCAGCTTAGGAGGCTTTCTCCACGAGCAGTACTTC.

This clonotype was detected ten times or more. DNA for the CDR3: TGTGCCAGCAGCCAAGATGGGGGGCTCAGCAATCAGCCCCAGCATTTT. Residues: CASSQDGGLSNQPQHF. The J gene is TRBJ1-5, the V gene TRBV3-1; perhaps TRBD1 as D (6 bases). V was trimmed by 0 bases and J by 1 base, leaving 10 bases between them. CDR1 and CDR2 from the germline V gene are LGHDT and YNNKEL (reference sequence). The length of the CDR3 is 16 residues.

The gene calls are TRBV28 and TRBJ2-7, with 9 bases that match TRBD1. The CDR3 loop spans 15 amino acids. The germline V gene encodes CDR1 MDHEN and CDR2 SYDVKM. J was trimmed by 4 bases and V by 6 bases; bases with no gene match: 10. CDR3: CASSPGTGNRYEQYF. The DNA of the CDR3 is TGTGCCAGCAGCCCCGGGACAGGGAATCGGTACGAGCAGTACTTC.

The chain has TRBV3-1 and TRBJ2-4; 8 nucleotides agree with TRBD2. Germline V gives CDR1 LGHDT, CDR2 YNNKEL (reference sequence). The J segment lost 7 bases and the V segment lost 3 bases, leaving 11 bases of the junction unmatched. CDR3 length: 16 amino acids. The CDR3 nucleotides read TGTGCCAGCAGCCATGTGGGAATGACGGGAGGGAACATTCAGTACTTC. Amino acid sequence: CASSHVGMTGGNIQYF.

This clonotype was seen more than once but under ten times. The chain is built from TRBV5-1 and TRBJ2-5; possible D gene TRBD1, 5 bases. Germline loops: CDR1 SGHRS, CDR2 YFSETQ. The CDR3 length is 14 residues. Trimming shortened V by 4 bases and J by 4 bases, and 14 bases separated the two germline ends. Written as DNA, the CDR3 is TGCGCCAGCAGCCCTTACAGGCTATCAGAGACCCAGTACTTC. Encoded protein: CASSPYRLSETQYF.

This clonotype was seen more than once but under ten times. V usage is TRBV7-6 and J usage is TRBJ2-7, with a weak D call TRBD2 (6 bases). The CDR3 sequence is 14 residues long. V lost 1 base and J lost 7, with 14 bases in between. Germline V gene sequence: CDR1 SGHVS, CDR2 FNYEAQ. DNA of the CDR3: TGTGCCAGCAGCTTAGAGGCGGAGGGCCCTGAGCAGTACTTC. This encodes CASSLEAEGPEQYF.